The clone carrying this T cell receptor beta chain was recorded only once. What it binds is unknown. The CDR3 length is 14 residues. Germline CDR1 and CDR2: SGHRS and YFSETQ. V trimming: 6 bases; J trimming: 8 bases; junction bases outside the gene matches: 10. This sample was taken from a study of T cells in localized non-small cell lung cancer. Study results and limitations: Across samples, adjacent lung featured a median 57 of the top 100 tumor clones. Higher blood T cell density went with longer overall survival.

Produced via immunoSEQ multiplex PCR; TCRdb's table is partial and in-frame only. The table shows approximately 24,000 clones, with 89% occurring only once. This chain uses TRBV5-1 with TRBJ2-1; 8 bases are a match to TRBD2. This TCR came from a man between 40 and 70 years old with stage I squamous cell lung carcinoma. Sample: peripheral blood, taken before any cancer treatment. Here the CDR3 reads CASNLVQTSDEQFF. CDR3 nucleotides: TGCGCCAGCAATCTCGTCCAGACTAGCGATGAGCAGTTCTTC.